The 30 T cell receptor beta chains below were found in one sample sequenced in a study of T cells in pancreatic ductal adenocarcinoma. Selected pancreatic ductal adenocarcinoma patients had undergone surgery without neoadjuvant therapy. Assay used: immunoSEQ multiplex PCR; TCRdb lists only in-frame clones, some missing. Altogether 100,000 or so clones are present, roughly 96% being singletons, with the ten largest covering roughly 3%. Sequencing was performed on PBMCs. All receptors derive from a human donor with pancreatic ductal adenocarcinoma.

The chain recombines TRBV27 with TRBJ1-1; 9 positions match TRBD1. The germline V gene has CDR1 MNHEY and CDR2 SMNVEV (reference sequence). The J segment lost 5 bases and the V segment lost 7 bases, leaving 11 bases of the junction unmatched. The CDR3 is 15 amino acids. The CDR3 nucleotides read TGTGCCAGCAAGTCACAGGGGGCGGTGTGGACTGAAGCTTTCTTT. Its translation: CASKSQGAVWTEAFF.

This clone was picked up one time. This chain links TRBV6-1 with TRBJ2-1, with D perhaps matching TRBD1 (5 bases). V was trimmed by 1 base and J by 8 bases, leaving 6 bases between them. The CDR3 consists of 12 residues. Germline V gives CDR1 MNHNS, CDR2 SASEGT. CDR3 nucleotides: TGTGCCAGCAGTGAAGGGGGCGATGAGCAGTTCTTC. This sequence encodes CASSEGGDEQFF.

This chain uses TRBV18 with TRBJ2-3; possibly TRBD1 for D (6 bases). The V and J ends lost 4 bases and 2 bases respectively, with 13 bases between them. This CDR3 region has 15 residues. Germline V lookup: CDR1 KGHSH, CDR2 LQKENI. DNA of the CDR3: TGTGCCAGCTCACGGACTGACAGGTACACAGATACGCAGTATTTT. Amino acid sequence: CASSRTDRYTDTQYF. The whole variable domain, remainder taken from reference TRBV18 and TRBJ2-3, is NAGVMQNPRHLVRRRGQEARLRCSPMKGHSHVYWYRQLPEEGLKFMVYLQKENIIDESGMPKERFSAEFPKEGPSILRIQQVVRGDSAAYFCASSRTDRYTDTQYFGPGTRLTVL.

The chain links TRBV12-5 to TRBJ2-7; D remains ambiguous. This CDR3 is 13 amino acids long. V lost 7 bases and J lost 3, with 13 bases in between. Germline V gene sequence: CDR1 LGHNT, CDR2 FRNRAP. The CDR3 is CASASGSYYEQYF. Written as DNA, the CDR3 is TGTGCTAGTGCCTCCGGGTCTTACTACGAGCAGTACTTC.

The chain is built from TRBV7-2 and TRBJ2-3, with 12 bases lining up with TRBD2. V shed 5 bases and J 0 bases; nucleotides not matched to a gene: 6. The germline gives CDR1 SGHTA, CDR2 FQGNSA. CDR3 length equals 17 residues. CDR3 bases: TGTGCCAGCAGCCGATACGGGACTAGCGGGAGCACAGATACGCAGTATTTT. Amino acid sequence: CASSRYGTSGSTDTQYF.

The V gene is TRBV19, the J gene TRBJ2-3; 14 bases align to TRBD2. The V gene's germline CDR1 is LNHDA and CDR2 SQIVND (reference sequence). The CDR3 consists of 16 residues. J gave up 3 bases and V 6 bases, and 5 bases lay outside the gene matches. CDR3 loop: CASRGRLAGGTDTQYF. In DNA form, the CDR3 reads TGTGCCAGTAGGGGGAGACTAGCGGGAGGGACAGATACGCAGTATTTT.

The rearrangement uses TRBV7-9 and TRBJ1-4; D is undetermined. This CDR3 contains 14 residues. Trimming removed 2 bases at V and 6 bases at J, with 10 bases between. Germline V gene data show CDR1 as SEHNR and CDR2 as FQNEAQ (reference sequence). CDR3 nucleotide sequence: TGTGCCAGCAGCTTATCCCGGGAAGATGAAAAACTGTTTTTT. Translation gives CASSLSREDEKLFF.

This sequence joins TRBV7-9 and TRBJ2-5; D is possibly TRBD1 (6 bases). There are 11 residues in the CDR3. Germline V gene sequence: CDR1 SEHNR, CDR2 FQNEAQ (reference sequence). V dropped 8 bases and J dropped 14 bases, with 18 bases sitting between them. The CDR3 is CASRDTELIYF. The DNA for the CDR3 is TGTGCCAGCCGGGACACCGAACTAATATACTTC.

The V and J genes are TRBV28 and TRBJ2-2, with D hard to call. From germline, CDR1 is MDHEN and CDR2 SYDVKM. V was pared by 1 base and J by 0 bases, with 15 bases between. This CDR3 has 18 amino acids. The CDR3 protein is CASSLFFWRAANTGELFF. DNA for the CDR3: TGTGCCAGCAGTTTATTCTTCTGGCGCGCGGCGAACACCGGGGAGCTGTTTTTT.

In this sample, this clone turned up once. The genes are TRBV5-5 and TRBJ2-7; D may be TRBD1 (5 bases). In germline, CDR1 is SGHKS, CDR2 YYEKEE (reference sequence). V dropped 3 bases and J dropped 0 bases, with 10 bases sitting between them. There are 14 residues in the CDR3. CDR3 in amino acids: CASSWGIGSYEQYF. The DNA for the CDR3 is TGTGCCAGCAGCTGGGGCATCGGCTCCTACGAGCAGTACTTC.

V is TRBV7-2 and J is TRBJ1-1; 11 nucleotides agree with TRBD1. Germline assignment: CDR1 SGHTA and CDR2 FQGNSA. The CDR3 length is 14 residues. The V and J ends lost 10 bases and 1 base, in that order; junction bases with no gene match: 5. In DNA, the CDR3 is TGTGCCACTAGGACAGGGGGCTGGAACACTGAAGCTTTCTTT. As protein: CATRTGGWNTEAFF.

This chain links TRBV9 with TRBJ1-1, with 10 positions matching TRBD1. Germline CDR1 and CDR2: SGDLS and YYNGEE. V shed 3 bases and J 1 base; nucleotides not matched to a gene: 6. This CDR3 contains 16 residues. CDR3 bases: TGTGCCAGCAGCGCCGGGACAGGGGCTCGGAACACTGAAGCTTTCTTT. This encodes CASSAGTGARNTEAFF.

J is TRBJ2-7 and V is TRBV5-1, with D possibly being TRBD2 (5 bases). CDR3 length equals 15 residues. Germline-derived CDR1 and CDR2 are SGHRS and YFSETQ. V shed 0 bases and J shed 2 bases, with 12 bases lying between them. CDR3 sequence reads: CASSLAGSAAYEQYF. The CDR3 nucleotides are TGCGCCAGCAGCTTGGCGGGGAGTGCCGCCTACGAGCAGTACTTC.

V gene TRBV5-1 combines with J gene TRBJ2-5; 12 nucleotides align to TRBD2. The length of the CDR3 is 17 residues. Germline V gene data show CDR1 as SGHRS and CDR2 as YFSETQ. V was clipped by 0 bases and J by 4 bases; unmatched bases: 7. The CDR3 sequence is CASSLGLAGDVGETQYF. The CDR3 DNA reads as TGCGCCAGCAGCTTGGGACTAGCGGGAGATGTGGGAGAGACCCAGTACTTC.

The chain uses TRBV29-1 and TRBJ1-4, with D maybe TRBD1 (6 bases). The CDR3 has 14 amino acids. The V gene lost 6 bases and the J gene lost 8 bases, with 19 bases spanning the gap. The germline V gene has CDR1 SQVTM and CDR2 ANQGSEA. The DNA of the CDR3 is TGCAGCGTATCCCCAGGGGTTGGGCAAGAAAAACTGTTTTTT. Its translation is CSVSPGVGQEKLFF.

The chain combines TRBV5-4 with TRBJ1-4; 7 nucleotides agree with TRBD1. Germline V gene data show CDR1 as SGHNT and CDR2 as YYREEE (reference sequence). This CDR3 is built from 15 residues. V was clipped by 4 bases and J by 8 bases; unmatched bases: 11. CDR3 loop: CASSHQGQVEEKLFF. The CDR3, as DNA: TGTGCCAGCAGCCATCAAGGACAGGTGGAAGAAAAACTGTTTTTT.

The chain employs TRBV6-5 and TRBJ2-2, with D perhaps TRBD2 (5 bases). The V gene's germline CDR1 is MNHEY and CDR2 SVGAGI. V was clipped by 2 bases and J by 10 bases, with 14 bases between them. The length of the CDR3 is 14 residues. The DNA for the CDR3 is TGTGCCAGCAGTTACACGTACAAGGAGGCGGAGCTGTTTTTT. Translated, it gives CASSYTYKEAELFF.

The V call is TRBV11-2, the J call TRBJ2-1; 11 nucleotides line up with TRBD2. The junction had 13 bases not matched to a gene; V was cut back by 1 base and J by 8 bases. Germline V gene data show CDR1 as SGHAT and CDR2 as FQNNGV. The CDR3 covers 18 residues. CDR3 amino acids: CASSLVNSGLAAPDEQFF. The CDR3 DNA follows: TGTGCCAGCAGCTTAGTAAACTCGGGACTAGCGGCCCCCGATGAGCAGTTCTTC.

The V gene is TRBV6-1, the J gene TRBJ2-1; tentatively, D is TRBD2 (7 bases). Germline V gene data show CDR1 as MNHNS and CDR2 as SASEGT. The CDR3 extends over 18 amino acids. The ends were cut back, 4 bases at V and 2 bases at J, with 21 bases in the middle. CDR3 DNA sequence: TGTGCCAGCAGTGTTCGGAGTAAAGGGGGGGCGCCCTACAATGAGCAGTTCTTC. Translated, it gives CASSVRSKGGAPYNEQFF.

This CDR3 reads CASSANKQVSGNTIYF. The CDR3 nucleotides are TGTGCCAGCAGTGCTAACAAACAGGTCTCTGGAAACACCATATATTTT. The gene calls are TRBV7-9 and TRBJ1-3; D is possibly TRBD1 (5 bases). Per germline, CDR1 SEHNR and CDR2 FQNEAQ (reference sequence). The CDR3 has 16 residues. Trimming took off 6 bases at V and 0 bases at J, with 15 bases between the two ends.

This sequence joins TRBV2 and TRBJ2-3; TRBD1 matches at 8 bases. Germline-derived CDR1 and CDR2 are SNHLY and FYNNEI. With 6 bases clipped from V and 9 bases from J, the junction kept 2 bases outside the gene matches. CDR3 length equals 11 residues. CDR3 sequence: CASRGQGTQYF. CDR3 coding DNA: TGTGCCAGCAGAGGACAGGGCACGCAGTATTTT. The full variable domain, with the rest looked up from reference TRBV2 and TRBJ2-3, is EPEVTQTPSHQVTQMGQEVILRCVPISNHLYFYWYRQILGQKVEFLVSFYNNEISEKSEIFDDQFSVERPDGSNFTLKIRSTKLEDSAMYFCASRGQGTQYFGPGTRLTVL.

The chain links TRBV6-5 to TRBJ1-1; no clear D gene. In germline, CDR1 is MNHEY, CDR2 SVGAGI. The V end was cut by 6 bases, the J end by 3 bases, with 14 bases between. This CDR3 region has 14 residues. CDR3 residues: CASRRRRQDTEAFF. CDR3 DNA sequence: TGTGCCAGCAGAAGGAGGCGTCAGGACACTGAAGCTTTCTTT.

This chain links TRBV12-2 with TRBJ2-7; the DNA was not used to check the table's D call, TRBD2. TRBV12-2 is listed as a pseudogene. This CDR3 is built from 15 residues. The CDR3 DNA sequence: TGTGCAAGTCGTTCCGGGACTAGCGGGTCCTACGAGCAGTACTTC. This encodes CASRSGTSGSYEQYF.

The CDR3 bases are TGTGCCAGCAGGAAGGGGGTGAACACTGAAGCTTTCTTT. Amino acids: CASRKGVNTEAFF. The V gene is TRBV6-1, the J gene TRBJ1-1; D may be TRBD1 (6 bases). Germline CDR1 reads MNHNS; CDR2 reads SASEGT. The CDR3 length is 13 residues. The V end lost 6 bases, the J end lost 0 bases, and 8 bases lay between the germline ends.

The CDR3 loop is CSAPTGNEQFF. The DNA for the CDR3 is TGCAGTGCCCCGACAGGGAATGAGCAGTTCTTC. The chain is built from TRBV20-1 and TRBJ2-1, with 7 bases matching TRBD1. The germline V gene has CDR1 DFQATT and CDR2 SNEGSKA (reference sequence). Trimming took 6 bases from V and 7 from J; bases not matched to a gene: 3. The length of the CDR3 is 11 residues.

This chain links TRBV4-2 with TRBJ2-1; D is unresolved. This CDR3 has 13 amino acids. Germline CDR1 is LGHNA and CDR2 is YNFKEQ. Deletions cut 1 base from V and 8 bases from J, with 9 bases between. Written as DNA, the CDR3 is TGTGCCAGCAGCCAAGTTCTACTCGATGAGCAGTTCTTC. Translated, it gives CASSQVLLDEQFF.

The V and J genes are TRBV28 and TRBJ2-1; D possibly corresponds to TRBD1 (5 bases). CDR1 MDHEN and CDR2 SYDVKM come from the germline V gene. The CDR3 spans 15 residues. V lost 5 bases to trimming and J lost 5 bases, with 16 bases between them. This chain's CDR3 is CASSPHGRADNEQFF. CDR3 nucleotide sequence: TGTGCCAGCAGTCCCCATGGCAGGGCGGACAATGAGCAGTTCTTC.

J is TRBJ2-7 and V is TRBV5-1; TRBD2 agrees at 7 bases. Trimming cost V 7 bases and J 5 bases; bases outside gene matches: 6. CDR1 SGHRS and CDR2 YFSETQ come from the germline V gene. This CDR3 region has 12 residues. CDR3 coding DNA: TGCGCCAGCCGGGGGGTAGAGAACGAGCAGTACTTC. Amino acids: CASRGVENEQYF.

The CDR3 loop reads CASSSGQGIVEGYTF. The CDR3 DNA reads as TGTGCCAGCAGTTCCGGACAGGGTATTGTGGAAGGCTACACCTTC. This chain joins TRBV6-6 and TRBJ1-2; 8 bases agree with TRBD1. The germline V gene encodes CDR1 MNHNY and CDR2 SVGAGI (reference sequence). The CDR3 is 15 amino acids. J gave up 8 bases and V 4 bases, and 12 bases lay outside the gene matches.

The DNA of the CDR3 is TGCGCCAGCAGCTTGGGACAGGGAGACGGCTACACCTTC. It yields the protein CASSLGQGDGYTF. The genes are TRBV5-1 and TRBJ1-2, with TRBD1 matching 7 bases. The CDR3 is 13 residues long. The J segment lost 8 bases and the V segment lost 0 bases, leaving 4 bases of the junction unmatched. CDR1 is SGHRS, CDR2 YFSETQ, per germline.